These 19 T cell receptor beta chains came from one sample sequenced in a study of T-cell memory formation after mild COVID-19. TCRdb analysed the 5' RACE reads with MiXCR anew, one entry per CDR3 protein. The table includes under 200,000 distinct CDR3 sequences, around a tenth detected once. Sequenced material: PBMCs or a T cell subset sorted from them (not recorded which). The receptors come from a man aged 18 to 30 who had mild COVID-19 (a few samples of this study predate the infection). Cell type and time point are not known.

This clonotype has a count of ten or more. The genes are TRBV4-1 and TRBJ2-2; D tentatively fits TRBD1 or TRBD2 (5 bases each). Looked up from germline, CDR1 is MGHRA and CDR2 is YSYEKL. The germline V and J ends were trimmed by 6 bases and 7 bases, with 9 bases remaining between them. CDR3 length equals 12 residues. The CDR3 DNA sequence: TGCGCCAGCAGGAGAGGGGACGGGGAGCTGTTTTTT. It is translated as CASRRGDGELFF.

This rearrangement joins TRBV7-2 to TRBJ2-5; D is possibly TRBD1 (6 bases). The V gene lost 5 bases and the J gene lost 7 bases, with 20 bases spanning the gap. CDR3 size: 15 residues. Germline CDR1 is SGHTA and CDR2 is FQGNSA. The CDR3 spells CASSTSGTSGGTQYF. CDR3 in DNA: TGTGCCAGCAGCACCTCCGGGACATCTGGGGGGACCCAGTACTTC.

CDR3 DNA sequence: TGTGCCAGCAGCCAAGTTTATTCCGTGTACGAGCAGTACTTC. Its translation: CASSQVYSVYEQYF. The chain employs TRBV14 and TRBJ2-7; D unclear. Trimming pared 1 base from V and 4 bases from J, leaving 11 bases between. CDR1 SGHDN and CDR2 FVKESK come from the germline V gene. CDR3 length: 14 amino acids.

The chain has TRBV5-1 and TRBJ2-3, with TRBD2 identical over 9 bases. Looked up from germline, CDR1 is SGHRS and CDR2 is YFSETQ. V shed 4 bases and J 4 bases; nucleotides not matched to a gene: 10. The CDR3 runs to 16 residues. As DNA, the CDR3 is TGCGCCAGCAGCCCCCAGGGAGCGGGGGGACCAGATACGCAGTATTTT. This encodes CASSPQGAGGPDTQYF.

This clonotype came up many times. DNA for the CDR3: TGTGCCAGCAGCTTAGTCGTCTCCTACGAGCAGTACTTC. This translates into CASSLVVSYEQYF. The chain links TRBV5-6 to TRBJ2-7, with D hard to call. There are 13 residues in the CDR3. The germline V gene has CDR1 SGHDT and CDR2 YYEEEE. The germline V and J ends were trimmed by 2 bases and 0 bases, with 6 bases remaining between them.

J is TRBJ2-3 and V is TRBV4-1, with 9 bases lining up with TRBD2. V was clipped by 0 bases and J by 7 bases; unmatched bases: 5. Germline V gives CDR1 MGHRA, CDR2 YSYEKL. The length of the CDR3 is 15 residues. The CDR3 region has the DNA TGCGCCAGCAGCCAAGAGCGGGGGGGCCTACATACGCAGTATTTT. Protein sequence: CASSQERGGLHTQYF.

The gene calls are TRBV6-2 or TRBV6-3 and TRBJ2-2; D perhaps matches TRBD2 (6 bases). The V end was cut by 7 bases, the J end by 5 bases, with 11 bases between. This CDR3 has 13 amino acids. CDR1 is MNHEY and CDR2 is SVGEGT in the germline V gene. The CDR3 region is CASKVGGTGELFF. CDR3 DNA: TGTGCCAGCAAGGTTGGGGGGACCGGGGAGCTGTTTTTT.

The table lists this clonotype with many counts. This chain uses TRBV20-1 with TRBJ1-2; TRBD1 matches at 7 bases. Looked up from germline, CDR1 is DFQATT and CDR2 is SNEGSKA (reference sequence). Losses at the gene ends were 5 bases for V and 0 bases for J; bases not matched to a gene: 9. This CDR3 contains 15 residues. The DNA of the CDR3 is TGCAGTGCTCAAGAGGATGGGACAGCTAACTATGGCTACACCTTC. It translates to CSAQEDGTANYGYTF.

This clonotype is medium-sized. The rearrangement links TRBV10-1 to TRBJ1-5; D unclear. The germline V gene encodes CDR1 WNHNN and CDR2 SYGVQD (reference sequence). The V end lost 7 bases, the J end lost 2 bases, and 18 bases lay between the germline ends. The CDR3 extends over 16 amino acids. CDR3 protein: CASNSRPPEGNQPQHF. The DNA for the CDR3 is TGCGCCAGCAATTCGAGGCCCCCCGAAGGCAATCAGCCCCAGCATTTT.

This chain uses TRBV6-2 or TRBV6-3 with TRBJ1-2; D uncertain. Between the trimmed V and J ends, which lost 8 bases and 7 bases, there was a span of 17 bases. The CDR3 runs 13 residues. In germline, CDR1 is MNHEY, CDR2 SVGEGT. The CDR3 protein is CASRTSGDGGYTF. The CDR3 region has the DNA TGTGCCAGCCGCACTTCGGGTGATGGTGGCTACACCTTC.

This rearrangement joins TRBV15 to TRBJ1-2, with D unclear. The V and J ends lost 0 bases and 4 bases respectively, with 9 bases between them. The germline gives CDR1 LNHNV, CDR2 YYDKDF (reference sequence). The length of the CDR3 is 14 residues. CDR3 in amino acids: CATSRDHTVYGYTF. The DNA of the CDR3 is TGTGCCACCAGCAGAGATCACACAGTCTATGGCTACACCTTC.

This clonotype was seen more than once but under ten times. This chain joins TRBV29-1 and TRBJ1-2, with D unclear. Germline CDR1 SQVTM, CDR2 ANQGSEA. CDR3 size: 12 residues. The V and J ends lost 5 bases and 6 bases respectively, with 13 bases between them. In DNA, the CDR3 is TGCAGCGTTCGAGGGCTCGGGAATGGCTACACCTTC. Its protein product is CSVRGLGNGYTF.

The chain is built from TRBV4-3 and TRBJ2-1; 10 nucleotides agree with TRBD1. The CDR3 is 15 residues long. CDR1 is LGHNA and CDR2 is YSLEER in the germline V gene. The V segment lost 3 bases and the J segment 9 bases; nucleotides outside the gene matches: 8. CDR3 coding DNA: TGCGCCAGCAGCCAGACAGGGGGCGGACCGGGTGAGCAGTTCTTC. As protein: CASSQTGGGPGEQFF.

This chain joins TRBV18 and TRBJ1-1, with TRBD1 identical over 12 bases. Germline V gene data show CDR1 as KGHSH and CDR2 as LQKENI. After removal of 6 bases from V and 0 bases from J, the junction contained 11 bases not matched to a gene. The CDR3 is 18 amino acids. CDR3 DNA: TGTGCCAGCTCGCGCAGCCCGGGACAGGGGGCTCTGAACACTGAAGCTTTCTTT. Amino acid sequence: CASSRSPGQGALNTEAFF.

The rearrangement joins TRBV4-3 to TRBJ2-3; either TRBD1 or TRBD2 may supply D (5 bases each). Trimming took off 0 bases at V and 1 base at J, with 8 bases between the two ends. This CDR3 comprises 15 residues. Germline V CDR1 and CDR2: LGHNA, YSLEER. The CDR3 spells CASSQDRGGTDTQYF. The CDR3 DNA sequence: TGCGCCAGCAGCCAAGATAGGGGAGGCACAGATACGCAGTATTTT.

This chain connects TRBV6-2 or TRBV6-3 to TRBJ1-5, with D unclear. The CDR3 has 13 residues. The germline gives CDR1 MNHEY, CDR2 SVGEGT. The ends were cut back, 6 bases at V and 7 bases at J, with 13 bases in the middle. CDR3 residues: CASSLPTGQPQHF. In DNA form, the CDR3 reads TGTGCCAGCAGCCTACCCACGGGGCAGCCCCAGCATTTT.

This clonotype occurred once. V is TRBV19 and J is TRBJ2-7; 7 bases align to TRBD2. Germline V gene sequence: CDR1 LNHDA, CDR2 SQIVND (reference sequence). The CDR3 is 16 residues long. The trim removed 5 bases at V and 0 bases at J, leaving 10 bases unmatched. CDR3 DNA sequence: TGTGCCAGTAGTTCCACCGGCGGGGGAATCTCCTACGAGCAGTACTTC. Amino acids: CASSSTGGGISYEQYF.

This clonotype was observed many times. This chain links TRBV7-2 with TRBJ1-6, with TRBD1 as a possible D gene (5 bases). Per the germline V gene, CDR1 is SGHTA and CDR2 is FQGNSA. This CDR3 has 15 amino acids. The V gene lost 2 bases and the J gene lost 5 bases, with 10 bases spanning the gap. CDR3 DNA sequence: TGTGCCAGCAGCTTATCGGGGCCTCATAATTCACCCCTCCACTTT. It translates to CASSLSGPHNSPLHF.

The V call is TRBV24-1, the J call TRBJ1-2, with D uncertain. The V end was cut by 2 bases, the J end by 2 bases, with 11 bases between. The CDR3 is 15 residues long. In germline, CDR1 is KGHDR, CDR2 SFDVKD. CDR3 sequence (DNA): TGTGCCACCAGTGATTCCCCACCCCGCAACTATGGCTACACCTTC. It codes for CATSDSPPRNYGYTF.